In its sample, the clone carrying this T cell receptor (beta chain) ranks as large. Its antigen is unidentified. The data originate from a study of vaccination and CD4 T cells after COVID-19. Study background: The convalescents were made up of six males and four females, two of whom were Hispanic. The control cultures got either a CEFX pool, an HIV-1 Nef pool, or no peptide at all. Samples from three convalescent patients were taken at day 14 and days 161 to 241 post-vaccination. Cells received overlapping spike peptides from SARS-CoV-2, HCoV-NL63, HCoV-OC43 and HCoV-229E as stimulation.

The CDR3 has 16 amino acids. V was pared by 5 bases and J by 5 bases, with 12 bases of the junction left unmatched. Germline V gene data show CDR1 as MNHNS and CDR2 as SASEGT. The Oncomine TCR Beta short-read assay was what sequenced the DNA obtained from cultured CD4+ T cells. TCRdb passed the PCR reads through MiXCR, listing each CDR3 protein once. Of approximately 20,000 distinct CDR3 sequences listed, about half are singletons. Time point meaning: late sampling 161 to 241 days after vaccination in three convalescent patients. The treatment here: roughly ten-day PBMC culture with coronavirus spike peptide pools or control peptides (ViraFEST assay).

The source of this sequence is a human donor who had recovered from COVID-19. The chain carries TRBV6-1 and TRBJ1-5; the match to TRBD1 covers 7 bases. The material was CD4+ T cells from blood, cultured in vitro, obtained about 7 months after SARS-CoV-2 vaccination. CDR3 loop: CASSRRQGSIDQPQHF. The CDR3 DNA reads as TGTGCCAGCAGTCGACGACAGGGCAGTATCGATCAGCCCCAGCATTTT.